This TCR beta chain was identified in a study of cytomegalovirus exposure and HLA in healthy donors. Study-wide results and caveats: One later analysis reportedly identified an Asian-associated ancestry cluster that showed fewer N-insertions than the approximately 670-donor mean. According to reports, the classifier identified cytomegalovirus status with high specificity and sensitivity.

60 Vbeta and 13 Jbeta primers were used in PCR. Clones were sequenced by immunoSEQ multiplex PCR, and TCRdb holds only the in-frame ones, with some missing. The repertoire includes under 150,000 clones, over 70% of them detected once, and roughly 1.8% sits in the top ten. As to this clone: Its specificity is not known.

Sequencing was done on a sample of PBMCs. The sequence was obtained from a woman in her thirties or forties in good health and CMV-seronegative.

The CDR3 region has the DNA TGTGCCATCAGCCTACAGGGGGGTGACACTGAAGCTTTCTTT. Translated: CAISLQGGDTEAFF. V is TRBV10-3 and J is TRBJ1-1; 8 bases agree with TRBD1. This CDR3 is 14 amino acids long. J lost 3 bases, V lost 6 bases, and 6 bases had no gene match. Germline CDR1 reads ENHRY; CDR2 reads SYGVKD.